Listed below are T cell receptor beta chains from one sample, sequenced in a study of shared clonotypes between healthy human individuals. TCRdb keeps only in-frame clones here, not all; method: immunoSEQ multiplex PCR. The table has roughly 2,300,000 clones, 85% to 95% seen once; the top ten hold roughly 0.34%. The source material was naive CD4+ T cells from PBMCs. These receptors originate from a man aged 18 to 35 in good health. Some clones in this sample may be carry-over from other donors' samples. Each CDR3 is given with its conserved first and last residue. D genes are given only for firm matches. Size values are once, few and many counts, or a class for expanded clones, and some rows have none.

clone_size j_call d_call v_call cdr3_aa cdr3_nt
NA TRBJ2-1 NA TRBV6-1 CASSKEWRVDSYNEQFF TGTGCCAGCAGTAAAGAGTGGCGGGTGGACTCCTACAATGAGCAGTTCTTC
NA TRBJ1-4 NA TRBV28 CASSQGKLRRGEKLFF TGTGCCAGCAGTCAAGGTAAACTGCGGCGGGGTGAAAAACTGTTTTTT
NA TRBJ2-7 NA TRBV4-3 CASSLEAETPSYEQYF TGCGCCAGCAGTTTAGAGGCGGAAACACCCTCCTACGAGCAGTACTTC
NA TRBJ1-1 NA TRBV30 CAWSTEAFF TGTGCCTGGAGCACTGAAGCTTTCTTT
NA TRBJ2-1 NA TRBV29-1 CSGGVTGGEQFF TGCAGCGGGGGCGTAACCGGGGGAGAGCAGTTCTTC
NA TRBJ2-5 TRBD1 TRBV7-3 CASSLTRDRGQETQYF TGTGCCAGCAGCTTAACGCGGGACAGGGGGCAAGAGACCCAGTACTTC
NA TRBJ2-3 TRBD1 TRBV13 CASSPERTGWGTDTQYF TGTGCCAGCAGCCCGGAACGGACAGGGTGGGGGACAGATACGCAGTATTTT
NA TRBJ2-1 NA TRBV11-2 CASSLASGAYNEQFF TGTGCCAGCAGCTTAGCCAGCGGAGCATACAATGAGCAGTTCTTC
NA TRBJ1-2 NA TRBV27 CASSFLGGGYTF TGTGCCAGCAGTTTCTTAGGTGGCGGCTACACCTTC
NA TRBJ1-2 TRBD1 TRBV5-1 CASSGQGRAGYTF TGCGCCAGTTCAGGACAGGGGAGAGCCGGCTACACCTTC
once TRBJ2-1 TRBD2 TRBV27 CASSPARAGTRLHEQFF TGTGCCAGCAGTCCCGCGCGCGCCGGGACTAGGTTACATGAGCAGTTCTTC
NA TRBJ1-2 NA TRBV19 CASSIEGPLGYTF TGTGCCAGTAGTATTGAAGGACCCCTTGGCTACACCTTC
NA TRBJ2-7 TRBD1 TRBV5-1 CASSPTGAHYEQYF TGCGCCAGCAGCCCGACAGGGGCCCACTACGAGCAGTACTTC
NA TRBJ2-7 NA TRBV11-2 CASSLVQKEQYF TGTGCCAGCAGCTTAGTTCAGAAAGAGCAGTACTTC
NA TRBJ1-1 NA TRBV9 CASTQSGENTEAFF TGTGCCAGCACACAAAGTGGGGAGAACACTGAAGCTTTCTTT
NA TRBJ2-2 NA TRBV6-5 CASSATWNTGELFF TGTGCCAGCAGCGCGACTTGGAACACCGGGGAGCTGTTTTTT
NA TRBJ2-1 TRBD2 TRBV28 CASSSGAGGPYNEQFF TGTGCCAGCAGTTCAGGGGCGGGAGGGCCCTACAATGAGCAGTTCTTC
NA TRBJ2-3 TRBD2 TRBV7-8 CASSFTSSGRAISTDTQYF TGTGCCAGCAGCTTTACGTCTAGCGGGAGGGCGATTAGCACAGATACGCAGTATTTT
NA TRBJ1-1 NA TRBV19 CASKYQTEAFF TGTGCCAGTAAGTATCAGACGGAAGCTTTCTTT